The 22 T cell receptor beta chains given below trace back to one sample, sequenced in a study of T cell repertoires in aging, cancer and after chemotherapy. Peripheral blood genomic DNA, not sorted cells or RNA, was the template. Multiplex touch-down PCR with TRB-A/B primers amplified rearranged V-D-J TRB sequences. TCRdb passed the multiplex PCR reads through MiXCR, listing each CDR3 protein once. The repertoire holds about 3,000 distinct CDR3 sequences, with 20% to 25% as singletons. The specimen sequenced was blood. The receptors derive from a human donor with a solid tumor.

This clonotype is labeled as medium-sized. This sequence joins TRBV19 and TRBJ2-2; 12 positions agree with TRBD2. From germline, CDR1 is LNHDA and CDR2 SQIVND (reference sequence). The J segment lost 1 base and the V segment lost 3 bases, leaving 6 bases of the junction unmatched. This CDR3 spans 18 amino acids. The CDR3 reads CASSILAGGRKNTGELFF. CDR3 in DNA: TGTGCCAGTAGTATCCTAGCGGGGGGGAGAAAGAACACCGGGGAGCTGTTTTTT.

Relative to its sample, this clonotype is medium-sized. The V call is TRBV30, the J call TRBJ2-7, with TRBD2 as a possible D gene (5 bases). The V gene lost 4 bases and the J gene lost 2 bases, with 9 bases spanning the gap. Germline assignment: CDR1 GTSNPN and CDR2 SVGIG (reference sequence). The CDR3 is 12 residues long. The CDR3 DNA sequence: TGTGCCTGGACCCCGGGGACCTACGAGCAGTACTTC. Its protein is CAWTPGTYEQYF.

V and J are TRBV12-3 or TRBV12-4 and TRBJ2-5; a weak D match, TRBD2 (5 bases). V was trimmed by 7 bases and J by 4 bases, leaving 13 bases between them. The CDR3 has 13 residues. CDR3 nucleotide sequence: TGTGCCAGCACTACCCCCGAGGGAGAGACCCAGTACTTC. Its protein is CASTTPEGETQYF.

This clonotype ranks as medium-sized. The chain employs TRBV19 and TRBJ2-3; the match to TRBD2 covers 7 bases. From germline, CDR1 is LNHDA and CDR2 SQIVND (reference sequence). V gave up 7 bases and J gave up 3 bases; unmatched junction bases: 7. The CDR3 consists of 14 residues. Here the CDR3 reads CASTPGGTTDTQYF. DNA of the CDR3: TGTGCCAGTACCCCGGGGGGTACTACAGATACGCAGTATTTT.

V usage is TRBV6-6 and J usage is TRBJ2-7; TRBD2 aligns across 12 bases. Germline trimming cut 0 bases from V and 6 bases from J; bases unmatched to any gene: 6. Germline assignment: CDR1 MNHNY and CDR2 SVGAGI (reference sequence). The CDR3 consists of 16 residues. This chain's CDR3 is CASSYSASGGAIEQYF. CDR3 nucleotides: TGTGCCAGCAGTTACTCGGCTAGCGGGGGGGCGATCGAGCAGTACTTC.

This chain joins TRBV12-3 or TRBV12-4 and TRBJ1-1; D is undetermined. CDR3 length: 13 amino acids. The V end was cut by 2 bases, the J end by 5 bases, with 9 bases between. The CDR3 is CASSLLERTEAFF. The CDR3 nucleotides read TGTGCCAGCAGTTTACTGGAAAGGACTGAAGCTTTCTTT.

The chain joins TRBV27 to TRBJ2-7; the D is unclear. V dropped 5 bases and J dropped 2 bases, with 13 bases sitting between them. Germline V gene lookup returns CDR1 MNHEY and CDR2 SMNVEV (reference sequence). The CDR3 is 14 amino acids. CDR3 amino acids: CASSPQYGAYEQYF. DNA of the CDR3: TGTGCCAGCAGTCCCCAGTATGGGGCCTACGAGCAGTACTTC.

The rearrangement joins TRBV6-2 or TRBV6-3 to TRBJ2-2; TRBD1 agrees at 10 bases. J gave up 6 bases and V 6 bases, and 10 bases lay outside the gene matches. CDR3 size: 16 residues. Germline-derived CDR1 and CDR2 are MNHEY and SVGEGT. CDR3 protein: CASRPRQGAAAGELFF. CDR3 sequence (DNA): TGTGCCAGCAGACCGAGACAGGGGGCCGCGGCCGGGGAGCTGTTTTTT.

Only a few counts were recorded for this clonotype. This chain links TRBV6-5 with TRBJ2-1; 10 nucleotides line up with TRBD1. V lost 6 bases, J lost 6 bases, and 11 bases stayed unmatched. Looked up from germline, CDR1 is MNHEY and CDR2 is SVGAGI. The CDR3 totals 16 residues. This CDR3 reads CASRPHRQGAGNEQFF. Here the CDR3 DNA reads TGTGCCAGCAGACCTCACAGACAGGGGGCAGGCAATGAGCAGTTCTTC.

This clonotype is medium-sized. The chain employs TRBV29-1 and TRBJ2-2, with unresolved D. Between the trimmed V and J ends, which lost 8 bases and 7 bases, there was a span of 20 bases. Germline-derived CDR1 and CDR2 are SQVTM and ANQGSEA. The CDR3 runs 14 residues. CDR3 sequence: CSISQVGIGGELFF. CDR3 coding DNA: TGCAGCATATCCCAGGTGGGGATAGGCGGGGAGCTGTTTTTT.

The V gene is TRBV12-3 or TRBV12-4, the J gene TRBJ2-7, with 10 bases fitting TRBD1. V lost 4 bases and J lost 6; bases outside the gene matches: 6. The CDR3 runs to 14 residues. The CDR3 protein is CASSSGTGVGEQYF. The CDR3 region has the DNA TGTGCCAGCAGTTCCGGGACAGGGGTAGGCGAGCAGTACTTC.

Only one count was recorded for this clonotype. The chain carries TRBV29-1 and TRBJ2-5; 8 bases match TRBD1. Germline lookup yields CDR1 SQVTM and CDR2 ANQGSEA. This CDR3 spans 15 amino acids. The V and J ends lost 7 bases and 5 bases, in that order; junction bases with no gene match: 15. CDR3 nucleotide sequence: TGCAGCGCCGAAGGAGACAGGGGCCGTGTGGAGACCCAGTACTTC. It specifies CSAEGDRGRVETQYF.

Judged by abundance, this clonotype is medium-sized. This chain links TRBV7-6 with TRBJ2-7, with D tentatively TRBD2 (5 bases). V gave up 5 bases and J gave up 0 bases, with 8 bases separating them. Germline CDR1 and CDR2: SGHVS and FNYEAQ. The CDR3 is 13 amino acids. CDR3 sequence reads: CASSHRDSYEQYF. The CDR3 bases are TGTGCCAGCAGCCACCGGGACTCCTACGAGCAGTACTTC. Full variable domain (missing parts from reference TRBV7-6 and TRBJ2-7): GAGVSQSPRYKVTKRGQDVALRCDPISGHVSLYWYRQALGQGPEFLTYFNYEAQQDKSGLPNDRFSAERPEGSISTLTIQRTEQRDSAMYRCASSHRDSYEQYFGPGTRLTVT.

This clonotype turned up a few times. CDR3 in DNA: TGTGCCAGCAGTCGGGCTAGCGATACGAACACCGGGGAGCTGTTTTTT. Translation gives CASSRASDTNTGELFF. The V gene is TRBV27, the J gene TRBJ2-2; tentative D call: TRBD2 (6 bases). The germline V and J ends were trimmed by 5 bases and 0 bases, with 13 bases remaining between them. This CDR3 is built from 16 residues. From germline, CDR1 is MNHEY and CDR2 SMNVEV (reference sequence).

V usage is TRBV7-9 and J usage is TRBJ2-1; a weak D match, TRBD2 (6 bases). The CDR3 is 14 residues long. The V end lost 4 bases, the J end lost 7 bases, and 14 bases lay between the germline ends. The germline CDR1 and CDR2 sequences are SEHNR and FQNEAQ (reference sequence). CDR3 bases: TGTGCCAGCAGCTCCCGCGGGGAGTGGAATGAGCAGTTCTTC. Translated, it gives CASSSRGEWNEQFF.

As regards this clonotype: Since a much larger clone is just one base distant, this may be a read error. CDR3 in amino acids: CASSLGPTLGYTF. CDR3 nucleotide sequence: TGTGCCAGCAGCTTAGGTCCAACGTTGGGCTACACCTTC. The chain links TRBV7-6 to TRBJ1-2; D ambiguous. This CDR3 spans 13 amino acids. Germline V lookup: CDR1 SGHVS, CDR2 FNYEAQ. V was trimmed by 1 base and J by 8 bases, leaving 11 bases between them.

Details on this clonotype: Since a much larger clone is just one base distant, this may be a read error. V and J are TRBV19 and TRBJ2-3; tentatively, D is TRBD1 or TRBD2 (6 bases each). Trimming stripped 3 bases from V and 0 bases from J, with 13 bases between. CDR1 and CDR2 from the germline V gene are LNHDA and SQIVND (reference sequence). The CDR3 length is 16 residues. The CDR3 protein is CASSIFRGGSTDTQYF. CDR3 DNA: TGTGCCAGTAGTATTTTTAGAGGGGGGAGCACAGATACGCAGTATTTT.

The V and J genes are TRBV4-3 and TRBJ2-2; tentatively, D is TRBD2 (5 bases). CDR3 length equals 16 residues. The germline CDR1 and CDR2 sequences are LGHNA and YSLEER. V gave up 0 bases and J gave up 4 bases, with 12 bases separating them. The CDR3 is CASSQEVRTFTGELFF. The CDR3 region has the DNA TGCGCCAGCAGCCAAGAAGTGCGGACTTTCACCGGGGAGCTGTTTTTT.

This clonotype is labeled as medium-sized. V is TRBV6-5 and J is TRBJ2-2; a possible D gene is TRBD1 (6 bases). V lost 5 bases and J lost 4, with 11 bases in between. Germline CDR1 and CDR2: MNHEY and SVGAGI. This CDR3 comprises 14 residues. Here the CDR3 DNA reads TGTGCCAGCAGTCCGGGACATTTCACCGGGGAGCTGTTTTTT. It encodes CASSPGHFTGELFF.

The V gene is TRBV2, the J gene TRBJ1-3; maybe TRBD1 (6 bases). Trimming cost V 1 base and J 0 bases, with 22 bases left between them. The CDR3 runs 20 residues. CDR1 SNHLY and CDR2 FYNNEI come from the germline V gene. CDR3 in amino acids: CASSEGAVWDITFSGNTIYF. CDR3 sequence (DNA): TGTGCCAGCAGTGAAGGGGCGGTATGGGACATCACCTTCTCTGGAAACACCATATATTTT.

This clonotype was observed a handful of times. V and J are TRBV4-3 and TRBJ1-5; D is undetermined. The germline V gene has CDR1 LGHNA and CDR2 YSLEER. The CDR3 runs 13 residues. The V end was cut by 8 bases, the J end by 2 bases, with 10 bases between. CDR3 loop: CASGLVGNQPQHF. DNA for the CDR3: TGCGCCAGCGGCCTCGTTGGCAATCAGCCCCAGCATTTT.

For this clonotype: Possible read error: a much larger clone is one base away. This rearrangement joins TRBV15 to TRBJ2-3; 9 nucleotides align to TRBD1. CDR1 is LNHNV and CDR2 is YYDKDF in the germline V gene (reference sequence). J lost 3 bases, V lost 4 bases, and 11 bases had no gene match. The CDR3 is 17 residues long. The CDR3 protein is CATSKGDRVVGTDTQYF. The CDR3 bases are TGTGCCACCAGCAAGGGGGACAGGGTCGTCGGGACAGATACGCAGTATTTT.